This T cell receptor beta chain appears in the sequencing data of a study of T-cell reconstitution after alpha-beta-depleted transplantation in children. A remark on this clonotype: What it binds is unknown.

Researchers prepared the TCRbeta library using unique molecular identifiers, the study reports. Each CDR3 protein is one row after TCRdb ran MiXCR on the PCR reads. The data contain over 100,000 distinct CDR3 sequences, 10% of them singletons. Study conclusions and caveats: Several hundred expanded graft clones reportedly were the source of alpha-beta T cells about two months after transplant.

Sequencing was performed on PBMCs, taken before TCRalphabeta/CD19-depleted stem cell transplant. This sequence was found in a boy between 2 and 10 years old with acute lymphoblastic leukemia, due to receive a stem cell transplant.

The chain's CDR3 is CASSPPLKDYGYTF. In nucleotides, the CDR3 is TGTGCCAGCTCACCCCCCTTAAAAGACTATGGCTACACCTTC. This chain links TRBV18 with TRBJ1-2; D gene uncertain. Germline CDR1 and CDR2: KGHSH and LQKENI. The CDR3 is 14 residues long. Trimming removed 3 bases from V and 3 bases from J, with 11 bases in between. Drawing the rest from reference TRBV18 and TRBJ1-2, the complete variable domain is NAGVMQNPRHLVRRRGQEARLRCSPMKGHSHVYWYRQLPEEGLKFMVYLQKENIIDESGMPKERFSAEFPKEGPSILRIQQVVRGDSAAYFCASSPPLKDYGYTFGSGTRLTVV.